This T cell receptor (beta chain) emerged from a study of blood T cell repertoires in COVID-19. About the study: The study drew acute and convalescent COVID-19 samples from the United States, Italy and Spain. PBMCs, B-cell-depleted T cells, or T cells were the source of the cDNA or gDNA that made up the material.

The CDR3 contains 17 residues. Trimming at V came to 1 base and at J to 5 bases, leaving 7 bases not matched to a gene. The germline CDR1 and CDR2 sequences are LNHDA and SQIVND (reference sequence). Per the study methods: Quantification of nucleated cells was approximated via reference gene primer amplification. Clones were read by immunoSEQ multiplex PCR, and TCRdb kept only the in-frame ones, dropping some. That table is the source of V, J and clone size, and D and trimming were worked out from the DNA. Of around 25,000 clones detected, around 90% appear once; the ten largest clones hold about 11%.

The receptor was derived from a man between 65 and 85 years old with acute or convalescent COVID-19. This chain joins TRBV19 and TRBJ1-5; TRBD1 matches 11 bases. The sequenced sample was peripheral blood. The CDR3 loop reads CASSIGRRDRGDQPQHF. CDR3 nucleotide sequence: TGTGCCAGTAGTATAGGTCGCCGGGACAGGGGGGATCAGCCCCAGCATTTT.